A single sample is the source of the 32 T cell receptor beta chains below, sequenced in a study of blood T cell repertoires in COVID-19. Clones were sequenced by immunoSEQ multiplex PCR, and TCRdb holds only the in-frame ones, with some missing. The data show approximately 150,000 clones, with 80% to 90% seen just once and about 2.5% held by the top ten. Specimen: peripheral blood. These receptors came from a human donor with acute or convalescent COVID-19. The donor label of this sample is uncertain.

The V and J genes are TRBV3-1 (or the pseudogene TRBV3-2) and TRBJ2-3; 13 bases agree with TRBD2. Germline V gene sequence: CDR1 LGHDT, CDR2 YNNKEL (reference sequence). V dropped 11 bases and J dropped 2; count of bases not matched to a gene: 13. The length of the CDR3 is 17 residues. Written as DNA, the CDR3 is TGTGCCGGAAAAGGGACTAGCGGGGAACTTGACACAGATACGCAGTATTTT. The encoded protein is CAGKGTSGELDTDTQYF.

This rearrangement joins TRBV6-5 to TRBJ1-2; weak D call: TRBD1 (6 bases). The ends were cut back, 6 bases at V and 5 bases at J, with 10 bases in the middle. The CDR3 length is 12 residues. Germline values: CDR1 MNHEY, CDR2 SVGAGI. The chain's CDR3 is CASRGTLYGYTF. Written as DNA, the CDR3 is TGTGCCAGCAGGGGGACACTATATGGCTACACCTTC.

This clone came up once. The genes are TRBV7-9 and TRBJ2-3; 11 nucleotides align to TRBD2. The V and J ends lost 5 bases and 4 bases, in that order; junction bases with no gene match: 8. The V gene's germline CDR1 is SEHNR and CDR2 FQNEAQ (reference sequence). The CDR3 sequence is 16 residues long. The CDR3 here is CASSRIAGGPADTQYF. The CDR3 DNA sequence: TGTGCCAGCAGCCGCATAGCGGGGGGGCCCGCAGATACGCAGTATTTT.

This clone was recorded a few times. The CDR3 DNA reads as TGTGCCAGCAGCTCGCAGGGTGGGGATGAGCAGTTCTTC. This encodes CASSSQGGDEQFF. The rearrangement uses TRBV7-9 and TRBJ2-1; a weak D match, TRBD1 (5 bases). The germline gives CDR1 SEHNR, CDR2 FQNEAQ (reference sequence). This CDR3 has 13 amino acids. Trimming removed 4 bases at V and 8 bases at J, with 12 bases between.

This chain links TRBV28 with TRBJ1-1; 7 bases are shared with TRBD1. The ends lost 10 bases at V and 3 bases at J; junction bases unmatched: 11. Germline CDR1 and CDR2: MDHEN and SYDVKM. This CDR3 has 14 residues. CDR3 protein: CATQSTGDYTEAFF. The CDR3 coding sequence is TGTGCCACACAGAGCACAGGGGACTACACTGAAGCTTTCTTT.

The chain has TRBV6-5 and TRBJ2-1, with 7 bases identical to TRBD1. Germline V gives CDR1 MNHEY, CDR2 SVGAGI. V shed 0 bases, J shed 7 bases, and the junction held 0 bases outside the gene matches. CDR3 size: 13 residues. In DNA, the CDR3 is TGTGCCAGCAGTTACTCCAGGGGGAATGAGCAGTTCTTC. It encodes CASSYSRGNEQFF.

This clone was observed a handful of times. The CDR3 DNA sequence: TGTGCCAGCAGTTCCTTCGGACAGGGGGCGCGGGAGCAGTACGTC. It yields the protein CASSSFGQGAREQYV. This sequence joins TRBV28 and TRBJ2-7; the match to TRBD1 covers 11 bases. The CDR3 is made up of 15 amino acids. J gave up 7 bases and V 4 bases, and 9 bases lay outside the gene matches. Looked up from germline, CDR1 is MDHEN and CDR2 is SYDVKM.

This sequence joins TRBV29-1 and TRBJ2-1; 12 bases fit TRBD2. Germline V lookup: CDR1 SQVTM, CDR2 ANQGSEA. J gave up 9 bases and V 8 bases, and 8 bases lay outside the gene matches. The CDR3 has 13 residues. The CDR3 DNA reads TGCAGCACAGCTAGCGGGAGGGCCGGTGAGCAGTTCTTC. As protein: CSTASGRAGEQFF.

This chain joins TRBV11-2 and TRBJ2-5, with 8 nucleotides matching TRBD2. Germline loops: CDR1 SGHAT, CDR2 FQNNGV. J lost 4 bases, V lost 1 base, and 2 bases had no gene match. The CDR3 runs to 14 residues. The CDR3: CASSLAGGTETQYF. CDR3 coding DNA: TGTGCCAGCAGCTTAGCGGGGGGGACAGAGACCCAGTACTTC.

The genes are TRBV7-9 and TRBJ1-4, with D tentatively TRBD1 (5 bases). This CDR3 comprises 13 residues. Germline lookup yields CDR1 SEHNR and CDR2 FQNEAQ (reference sequence). The V end lost 4 bases, the J end lost 5 bases, and 8 bases lay between the germline ends. In DNA form, the CDR3 reads TGTGCCAGCAGCTCGACAGTAAATGAAAAACTGTTTTTT. Translation: CASSSTVNEKLFF.

This chain links TRBV3-1 (or the pseudogene TRBV3-2) with TRBJ1-5; TRBD1 might be the D (5 bases). The CDR3 extends over 15 amino acids. V lost 2 bases to trimming and J lost 7 bases, with 15 bases between them. The germline V gene encodes CDR1 LGHDT and CDR2 YNNKEL (reference sequence). DNA for the CDR3: TGTGCCAGCAGCCAATCCTACTGGGGCAGCCAGCCCCAGCATTTT. It translates to CASSQSYWGSQPQHF.

J is TRBJ2-7 and V is TRBV5-8; the D gene is possibly TRBD2 (5 bases). The V and J ends lost 0 bases and 2 bases respectively, with 6 bases between them. The CDR3 has 13 amino acids. In germline, CDR1 is SGHTS, CDR2 YDEGEE. The CDR3 DNA follows: TGTGCCAGCAGCTTGGCGGGGACCTACGAGCAGTACGTC. This gives the protein CASSLAGTYEQYV.

This sequence joins TRBV19 and TRBJ1-5, with 11 positions matching TRBD1. Germline values: CDR1 LNHDA, CDR2 SQIVND (reference sequence). This CDR3 contains 15 residues. With 6 bases clipped from V and 6 bases from J, the junction kept 7 bases outside the gene matches. The CDR3: CASSHRDRGAQPQHF. The CDR3 coding sequence is TGTGCCAGTAGCCACCGGGACAGGGGGGCTCAGCCCCAGCATTTT.

This chain links TRBV5-1 with TRBJ1-5, with a possible D match to TRBD1 (5 bases). The CDR3 is made up of 15 amino acids. In germline, CDR1 is SGHRS, CDR2 YFSETQ. Trimming removed 0 bases at V and 4 bases at J, with 11 bases between. CDR3 sequence: CASSLAGVGNQPQHF. CDR3 sequence (DNA): TGCGCCAGCAGCTTGGCGGGGGTTGGAAATCAGCCCCAGCATTTT.

The rearrangement joins TRBV24-1 to TRBJ1-4; possible D gene TRBD1, 6 bases. The germline gives CDR1 KGHDR, CDR2 SFDVKD. V was pared by 1 base and J by 2 bases, with 10 bases between. The CDR3 length is 16 residues. Here the CDR3 reads CATSDFDDRTNEKLFF. The DNA for the CDR3 is TGTGCCACCAGTGATTTTGATGACAGGACTAATGAAAAACTGTTTTTT.

CDR3 region: CASSLVQGRGQPQHF. CDR3 DNA: TGTGCCAGCAGCTTAGTCCAGGGGCGGGGGCAGCCCCAGCATTTT. The chain recombines TRBV7-8 with TRBJ1-5; D may be TRBD1 (6 bases). Per the germline V gene, CDR1 is SGHVS and CDR2 is FQNEAQ. This CDR3 has 15 amino acids. Trimming left V 1 base short and J 7 bases short, with 14 bases between.

The chain is built from TRBV6-6 and TRBJ1-4; possible D gene TRBD1, 5 bases. The CDR3 spans 15 residues. Germline lookup yields CDR1 MNHNY and CDR2 SVGAGI (reference sequence). V lost 2 bases and J lost 5, with 12 bases in between. The chain's CDR3 is CASSYGVGANEKLFF. The CDR3 DNA reads TGTGCCAGCAGTTACGGCGTAGGGGCAAATGAAAAACTGTTTTTT.

The rearrangement links TRBV7-9 to TRBJ1-4; D gene uncertain. The V gene's germline CDR1 is SEHNR and CDR2 FQNEAQ (reference sequence). The CDR3 covers 18 residues. The ends were cut back, 5 bases at V and 0 bases at J, with 19 bases in the middle. In nucleotides, the CDR3 is TGTGCCAGCAGCCCCCTTCCCCTACTCTTCACAACTAATGAAAAACTGTTTTTT. Amino acids: CASSPLPLLFTTNEKLFF. The entire variable domain, with the rest obtained from reference TRBV7-9 and TRBJ1-4, is as follows: DTGVSQNPRHKITKRGQNVTFRCDPISEHNRLYWYRQTLGQGPEFLTYFQNEAQLEKSRLLSDRFSAERPKGSFSTLEIQRTEQGDSAMYLCASSPLPLLFTTNEKLFFGSGTQLSVL.

The chain carries TRBV7-6 and TRBJ1-5; unclear D gene. V lost 5 bases to trimming and J lost 6 bases, with 14 bases between them. The germline V gene has CDR1 SGHVS and CDR2 FNYEAQ. This CDR3 is built from 14 residues. The CDR3 coding sequence is TGTGCCAGCAGCCCCTCGGGCGGGAGTCAGCCCCAGCATTTT. This codes for CASSPSGGSQPQHF.

The gene calls are TRBV7-2 and TRBJ2-7, with 7 bases lining up with TRBD1. Germline-derived CDR1 and CDR2 are SGHTA and FQGNSA. This CDR3 contains 15 residues. With V trimmed by 4 bases and J by 0 bases, 6 bases remained unmatched. The CDR3 reads CASSSQTGSSYEQYF. CDR3 DNA sequence: TGTGCCAGCAGCTCCCAGACAGGGTCCTCCTACGAGCAGTACTTC.

The chain has TRBV7-9 and TRBJ1-4; 7 positions agree with TRBD1. There are 17 residues in the CDR3. CDR1 and CDR2 (germline): SEHNR, FQNEAQ (reference sequence). After removal of 5 bases from V and 3 bases from J, the junction contained 12 bases not matched to a gene. The CDR3 coding sequence is TGTGCCAGCAGCCCACTGACAGGGAAGGGTTCTAATGAAAAACTGTTTTTT. Translating gives CASSPLTGKGSNEKLFF.

The V and J genes are TRBV4-3 and TRBJ2-3; 7 nucleotides match TRBD2. The CDR3 covers 15 residues. Germline CDR1 LGHNA, CDR2 YSLEER. V gave up 5 bases and J gave up 2 bases; unmatched junction bases: 7. CDR3 DNA: TGCGCCAGCAGCGGGGTGAGCGGGGCCACAGATACGCAGTATTTT. It is translated as CASSGVSGATDTQYF.

The CDR3 DNA is TGTGCCAGCAGCTCGGGACAGGGGAACACTGAAGCTTTCTTT. It encodes CASSSGQGNTEAFF. V is TRBV7-9 and J is TRBJ1-1; 9 nucleotides match TRBD1. The CDR3 has 14 residues. Looked up from germline, CDR1 is SEHNR and CDR2 is FQNEAQ (reference sequence). J lost 1 base, V lost 4 bases, and 1 base had no gene match.

CDR3 sequence (DNA): TGTGCTAGTGGTTTGCCCCTAGAGCAGTACTTC. Translated: CASGLPLEQYF. The chain links TRBV12-5 to TRBJ2-7; D unresolved. This CDR3 is built from 11 residues. Germline V CDR1 and CDR2: LGHNT, FRNRAP. The V end was cut by 2 bases, the J end by 7 bases, with 6 bases between.

The chain employs TRBV3-1 (or the pseudogene TRBV3-2) and TRBJ1-5; possible D gene TRBD1, 6 bases. The CDR3 is made up of 14 amino acids. Germline CDR1 and CDR2: LGHDT and YNNKEL (reference sequence). The V end was cut by 3 bases, the J end by 5 bases, with 11 bases between. CDR3 sequence (DNA): TGTGCCAGCAGCCAGTCGGACAGTCATCAGCCCCAGCATTTT. Translation gives CASSQSDSHQPQHF.

The chain has TRBV27 and TRBJ2-3; 16 bases agree with TRBD2. Looked up from germline, CDR1 is MNHEY and CDR2 is SMNVEV (reference sequence). Losses at the gene ends were 4 bases for V and 2 bases for J; bases not matched to a gene: 12. This CDR3 is 20 amino acids long. CDR3 DNA sequence: TGTGCCAGCAGTTATCAAGGGACTAGCGGGGGGGTTGAGTTCACAGATACGCAGTATTTT. Amino acids: CASSYQGTSGGVEFTDTQYF.

A few counts support this clone. The CDR3 loop is CASSKEGNQPQHF. In DNA form, the CDR3 reads TGTGCCAGCAGTAAGGAGGGAAATCAGCCCCAGCATTTT. V gene TRBV6-5 combines with J gene TRBJ1-5; D gene ambiguous. The CDR3 covers 13 residues. Germline V gene sequence: CDR1 MNHEY, CDR2 SVGAGI. Trimming took 5 bases from V and 4 from J, leaving 9 bases between them.

The rearrangement links TRBV30 to TRBJ2-1, with TRBD2 identical over 12 bases. J was trimmed by 6 bases and V by 3 bases; bases with no gene match: 9. The CDR3 sequence is 16 residues long. Germline CDR1 reads GTSNPN; CDR2 reads SVGIG (reference sequence). This chain's CDR3 is CAWRPRLAGEGNEQFF. The CDR3 coding sequence is TGTGCCTGGAGGCCGAGACTAGCGGGAGAGGGCAATGAGCAGTTCTTC.

V usage is TRBV4-2 and J usage is TRBJ2-5; D is ambiguous. Per the germline V gene, CDR1 is LGHNA and CDR2 is YNFKEQ. V lost 4 bases and J 8 bases, leaving 11 bases between the germline ends. CDR3 length: 12 amino acids. The CDR3 reads CASSPNGDTQYF. CDR3 DNA: TGTGCCAGCAGCCCTAATGGAGATACCCAGTACTTC.

In its sample, this clone was seen once. The genes are TRBV6-5 and TRBJ1-6; 8 nucleotides agree with TRBD1. The germline CDR1 and CDR2 sequences are MNHEY and SVGAGI. This CDR3 is 16 amino acids long. V was clipped by 0 bases and J by 8 bases; unmatched bases: 6. CDR3 nucleotides: TGTGCCAGCAGTTACTCCTTAGGACAGGGATATTCACCCCTCCACTTT. Its protein product is CASSYSLGQGYSPLHF.

The rearrangement links TRBV24-1 to TRBJ2-5; D is perhaps TRBD1 (7 bases). This CDR3 region has 16 residues. Trimming left V 4 bases short and J 1 base short, with 15 bases between. The germline V gene encodes CDR1 KGHDR and CDR2 SFDVKD. CDR3 amino acids: CATSEGSGGIQETQYF. For the CDR3, the DNA is TGTGCCACCAGTGAGGGGTCAGGGGGGATCCAAGAGACCCAGTACTTC.

The chain recombines TRBV30 with TRBJ1-2; a possible D gene is TRBD1 (5 bases). Trimming took 3 bases from V and 6 from J, leaving 17 bases between them. In germline, CDR1 is GTSNPN, CDR2 SVGIG (reference sequence). This CDR3 region has 14 residues. Written as DNA, the CDR3 is TGTGCCTGGAGCGACAGAAACCGGGTGGATGGCTACACCTTC. Amino acids: CAWSDRNRVDGYTF.